The source of this T cell receptor (beta chain) is a study of shared T cell receptors in the human thymus. Data came from immunoSEQ multiplex PCR; TCRdb stores just in-frame clones and leaves some out. The data hold under 850,000 clones, with 88% observed a single time. This clone appeared a single time. The germline gives CDR1 SNHLY, CDR2 FYNNEI. With V trimmed by 6 bases and J by 4 bases, 12 bases remained unmatched. This CDR3 contains 15 residues. The sample was also reused in another study, on human thymus T cells. That study reports: The donors were infants in Finland with congenital heart defects, otherwise immunologically healthy. In corrective heart surgery, resections were taken, and these provided the thymus tissue. Thymic and blood repertoires appeared to carry a bias in their V and J gene usage.

The V call is TRBV2, the J call TRBJ2-7, with 7 bases matching TRBD1. Source material: thymocytes. This receptor was identified in a boy in the first two years of life with a congenital heart defect. The CDR3 region has the DNA TGTGCCAGCAGCTCTCGACAGGGTACTTTATACGAGCAGTACTTC. Amino acids: CASSSRQGTLYEQYF.